This TCR beta chain was identified during a study of OX40 agonist ivuxolimab in advanced cancers. CDR1 and CDR2 (germline): SGHDN, FVKESK. This CDR3 comprises 18 residues. The V gene end was trimmed by 4 bases and the J gene end by 1 base; junction bases not matched to a gene: 12. Repertoires were generated with immunoSEQ multiplex PCR, while TCRdb's copy carries only in-frame clones and drops some. The sample shows 60,000 or so clones, 80% to 90% of them seen only once. The sample in question was CD4+ or CD8+ T cells sorted from blood, obtained in a trial of the OX40 agonist ivuxolimab. The source of this sequence is an adult with an advanced solid tumor such as melanoma, head and neck, liver or kidney cancer. The chain recombines TRBV14 with TRBJ2-3; 9 nucleotides align to TRBD2. CDR3: CASSPLGSGRSRTDTQYF. The CDR3 DNA sequence: TGTGCCAGCAGCCCCCTTGGTAGCGGGAGATCCCGCACAGATACGCAGTATTTT. Full variable domain (missing parts from reference TRBV14 and TRBJ2-3): EAGVTQFPSHSVIEKGQTVTLRCDPISGHDNLYWYRRVMGKEIKFLLHFVKESKQDESGMPNNRFLAERTGGTYSTLKVQPAELEDSGVYFCASSPLGSGRSRTDTQYFGPGTRLTVL.